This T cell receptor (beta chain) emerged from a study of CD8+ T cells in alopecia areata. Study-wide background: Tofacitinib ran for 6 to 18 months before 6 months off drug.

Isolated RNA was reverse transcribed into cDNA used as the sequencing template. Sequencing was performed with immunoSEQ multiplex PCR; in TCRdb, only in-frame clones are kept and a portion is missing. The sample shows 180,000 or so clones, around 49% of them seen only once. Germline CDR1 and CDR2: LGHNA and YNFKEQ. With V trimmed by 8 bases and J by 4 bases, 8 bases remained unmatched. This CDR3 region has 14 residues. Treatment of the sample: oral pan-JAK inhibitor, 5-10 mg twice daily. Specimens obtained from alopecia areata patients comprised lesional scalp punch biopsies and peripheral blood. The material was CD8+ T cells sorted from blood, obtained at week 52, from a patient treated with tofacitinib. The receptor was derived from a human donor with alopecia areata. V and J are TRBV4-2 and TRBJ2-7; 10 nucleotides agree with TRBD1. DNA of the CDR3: TGTGCCAGCGGCCTTGGGACAGGGGCGTACGAGCAGTACTTC. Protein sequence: CASGLGTGAYEQYF.